This passage covers 6 T cell receptor beta chains from one sample sequenced in a study of blood T cell repertoires in COVID-19. Profiling relied on immunoSEQ multiplex PCR, and the TCRdb table lists in-frame clones only, not all of them. The sample carries roughly 250,000 clones, approximately 85% recorded once. The sequenced sample consisted of peripheral blood. These receptors were taken from a woman aged 55-75 years with active or convalescent COVID-19.

V is TRBV4-1 and J is TRBJ2-3; 8 bases are shared with TRBD1. Germline V gene lookup returns CDR1 MGHRA and CDR2 YSYEKL. This CDR3 is 19 amino acids long. Losses at the gene ends were 3 bases for V and 4 bases for J; bases not matched to a gene: 18. The CDR3 DNA follows: TGCGCCAGCAGCCATCTCAAGGCAGGGGGCCTCGCGAGGGCAGATACGCAGTATTTT. It specifies CASSHLKAGGLARADTQYF.

This clone showed up just once. The chain combines TRBV25-1 with TRBJ1-5; the match to TRBD1 covers 9 bases. The CDR3 totals 16 residues. Germline V CDR1 and CDR2: MGHDK, SYGVNS. V lost 6 bases and J lost 2; bases outside the gene matches: 8. The chain's CDR3 is CASRDYRQGGNQPQHF. The CDR3 DNA follows: TGTGCCAGCAGGGACTATCGACAGGGGGGCAATCAGCCCCAGCATTTT.

This chain connects TRBV7-9 to TRBJ1-1; perhaps TRBD1 as D (5 bases). The germline V and J ends were trimmed by 1 base and 1 base, with 16 bases remaining between them. Germline assignment: CDR1 SEHNR and CDR2 FQNEAQ (reference sequence). The CDR3 consists of 17 residues. The CDR3 nucleotides read TGTGCCAGCAGCTTAGAGGGAATGGGGCTTAGGAACACTGAAGCTTTCTTT. Translation gives CASSLEGMGLRNTEAFF. Full variable domain (outside the CDR3, taken from reference TRBV7-9 and TRBJ1-1): DTGVSQNPRHKITKRGQNVTFRCDPISEHNRLYWYRQTLGQGPEFLTYFQNEAQLEKSRLLSDRFSAERPKGSFSTLEIQRTEQGDSAMYLCASSLEGMGLRNTEAFFGQGTRLTVV.

The V call is TRBV7-8, the J call TRBJ2-5; TRBD2 aligns across 8 bases. Germline V gene lookup returns CDR1 SGHVS and CDR2 FQNEAQ. Trimming cost V 2 bases and J 1 base; bases outside gene matches: 6. This CDR3 contains 16 residues. The CDR3 protein is CASSLRASGSQETQYF. CDR3 coding DNA: TGTGCCAGCAGCTTAAGGGCTAGCGGGTCCCAAGAGACCCAGTACTTC.

The gene calls are TRBV21-1 and TRBJ1-2. TRBV21-1 is a documented pseudogene. The CDR3 consists of 16 residues. The CDR3 DNA is TGTGCCAGCCTTAAAGCCTCTCAACGCTTTATAGATGGCTACACCTTC. Translation: CASLKASQRFIDGYTF.

This sequence joins TRBV6-5 and TRBJ2-7; 7 nucleotides match TRBD1. Trimming removed 2 bases from V and 2 bases from J; junction bases left unmatched: 6. The CDR3 consists of 15 residues. Germline lookup yields CDR1 MNHEY and CDR2 SVGAGI. The CDR3 DNA reads as TGTGCCAGCAGTTACGACAGGGCAACTACCTACGAGCAGTACTTC. Translated, it gives CASSYDRATTYEQYF.